These T cell receptor beta chains were read from a single sample in a study of blood T cell repertoires in COVID-19. This table comes from immunoSEQ multiplex PCR, and its TCRdb copy is limited to in-frame clones, with some not included. The sample yields over 150,000 clones, 84% seen once. The sequencing sample was made of peripheral blood. These receptors originate from a man younger than 30 with active or convalescent COVID-19. Each CDR3 is given with its conserved first and last residue. The D gene is left open where the match is weak. Clone size appears in some rows only: once, few, many, or a class for an expanded clone.

v_gene	j_gene	d_gene	abundance	CDR3aa	CDR3nt
TRBV19	TRBJ2-1	TRBD2	-	CASSISLAGVNEQFF	TGTGCCAGTAGTATTTCCCTAGCGGGAGTCAATGAGCAGTTCTTC
TRBV7-2	TRBJ2-7	-	-	CASSLDATIPYEQYF	TGTGCCAGCAGCTTAGACGCCACAATCCCCTACGAGCAGTACTTC
TRBV5-1	TRBJ1-1	TRBD1	few	CASTEQGSNTEAFF	TGCGCCAGCACCGAACAGGGGAGCAACACTGAAGCTTTCTTT
TRBV5-1	TRBJ1-2	TRBD1	-	CASSLARQGDNYGYTF	TGCGCCAGCAGCTTGGCTCGACAGGGGGACAACTATGGCTACACCTTC
TRBV6-1	TRBJ2-1	-	once	CASSEGSSYNEQFF	TGTGCCAGCAGTGAAGGGAGTTCATACAATGAGCAGTTCTTC
TRBV29-1	TRBJ2-7	TRBD1	-	CSVGQVSSYEQYF	TGCAGCGTGGGACAGGTTTCTTCCTACGAGCAGTACTTC
TRBV5-1	TRBJ1-6	TRBD1	once	CASSWGQGESPLHF	TGCGCCAGCAGCTGGGGACAGGGAGAGTCACCCCTCCACTTT
TRBV3-1/TRBV3-2	TRBJ1-2	TRBD1	-	CASSQDPLTGYYGYTF	TGTGCCAGCAGCCAAGATCCATTGACAGGGTACTATGGCTACACCTTC
TRBV28	TRBJ2-4	-	-	CASSHRTVAKNIQYF	TGTGCCAGCAGTCACCGAACTGTAGCCAAAAACATTCAGTACTTC
TRBV7-2	TRBJ2-7	TRBD2	-	CASSAGVDYEQYF	TGTGCCAGCAGCGCGGGAGTTGATTACGAGCAGTACTTC
TRBV5-4	TRBJ2-3	TRBD2	-	CASSFGLAGGNTDTQYF	TGTGCCAGCAGCTTCGGACTAGCGGGGGGTAACACAGATACGCAGTATTTT
TRBV7-6	TRBJ2-1	TRBD2	once	CASSRTSGGTEQFF	TGTGCCAGCAGTCGGACTAGCGGGGGCACTGAGCAGTTCTTC
TRBV28	TRBJ2-7	-	-	CASSLYRGGEQYF	TGTGCCAGCAGTTTATACCGGGGTGGCGAGCAGTACTTC
TRBV12-5	TRBJ1-2	-	few	CASGLSYGYTF	TGTGCTAGTGGTTTGTCATATGGCTACACCTTC
TRBV19	TRBJ2-3	TRBD2	-	CASRNPGGASDTQYF	TGTGCCAGTAGAAATCCGGGGGGGGCGTCAGATACGCAGTATTTT
TRBV3-1/TRBV3-2	TRBJ2-7	-	-	CASSQAPGFSHEQYF	TGTGCCAGCAGCCAAGCTCCGGGGTTTTCCCACGAGCAGTACTTC
TRBV29-1	TRBJ1-1	TRBD1	-	CSAVTTGGTSTEAFF	TGCAGCGCAGTAACGACAGGGGGCACGAGCACTGAAGCTTTCTTT
TRBV4-1	TRBJ1-1	TRBD1	-	CATRTGNTEAFF	TGCGCCACCAGGACAGGGAACACTGAAGCTTTCTTT
TRBV5-4	TRBJ1-5	-	-	CASSLGGRGNQPQHF	TGTGCCAGCAGCTTAGGGGGACGGGGCAATCAGCCCCAGCATTTT
TRBV4-1	TRBJ1-5	-	few	CASSPVQGYQPQHF	TGCGCCAGCAGCCCCGTTCAGGGCTATCAGCCCCAGCATTTT
TRBV7-6	TRBJ2-3	TRBD1	-	CASSYHRDRGGGTQYF	TGTGCCAGCAGCTACCACCGGGACAGGGGAGGTGGTACGCAGTATTTT
TRBV18	TRBJ1-3	TRBD1	few	CASSPGTARTGNTIYF	TGTGCCAGCTCACCTGGGACAGCCCGTACTGGAAACACCATATATTTT
TRBV2	TRBJ1-2	-	-	CASSGDTGRADYGYTF	TGTGCCAGCAGTGGAGATACGGGGAGGGCCGACTATGGCTACACCTTC
TRBV7-2	TRBJ2-1	TRBD2	-	CASSLTSGGGNEQFF	TGTGCCAGCAGCTTAACTAGCGGGGGGGGCAATGAGCAGTTCTTC
TRBV15	TRBJ2-1	TRBD2	once	CATSRGLAENNEQFF	TGTGCCACCAGCAGGGGACTAGCGGAGAACAATGAGCAGTTCTTC
TRBV6-5	TRBJ1-4	TRBD1	few	CASSYLTGVEKLFF	TGTGCCAGCAGTTACTTAACAGGGGTTGAAAAACTGTTTTTT
TRBV2	TRBJ2-1	-	-	CASRALTPKQFF	TGTGCCAGCAGAGCATTGACTCCTAAGCAGTTCTTC
TRBV28	TRBJ2-7	-	-	CASGNRYEQYF	TGTGCCAGCGGAAACAGGTACGAGCAGTACTTC
TRBV18	TRBJ2-1	TRBD2	few	CASSGTSGGKRYNEQFF	TGTGCCAGCTCAGGGACTAGCGGGGGGAAACGCTACAATGAGCAGTTCTTC
TRBV28	TRBJ1-5	-	once	CASRGGTSNQPQHF	TGTGCCAGCAGAGGGGGAACGAGCAATCAGCCCCAGCATTTT
TRBV11-2	TRBJ2-7	TRBD1	-	CASSHLQGARYEQYF	TGTGCCAGCAGCCATTTACAGGGGGCGAGGTACGAGCAGTACTTC
TRBV5-1	TRBJ2-5	-	-	CASSPLVGARETQYF	TGCGCCAGCAGCCCCCTGGTGGGTGCCCGGGAGACCCAATACTTC
TRBV30	TRBJ1-3	-	-	CAWGRGSGNTIYF	TGTGCCTGGGGAAGGGGGTCTGGAAACACCATATATTTT
TRBV19	TRBJ1-6	-	-	CASSSRDWGSYNSPLHF	TGTGCCAGTAGTAGCCGGGACTGGGGCTCCTATAATTCACCCCTCCACTTT
TRBV7-8	TRBJ2-7	TRBD2	-	CASSRLLAGARNEQYF	TGTGCCAGCAGCCGCTTACTAGCGGGCGCCCGGAACGAGCAGTACTTC
TRBV5-5	TRBJ2-7	-	-	CASSRGPPYEQYF	TGTGCCAGCAGCCGGGGTCCCCCGTACGAGCAGTACTTC
TRBV7-9	TRBJ1-1	-	-	CASALGLAGLEAFF	TGTGCCAGCGCCCTAGGTCTTGCGGGCCTTGAAGCTTTCTTT
TRBV28	TRBJ1-5	-	-	CASGQPQLFLNF	TGTGCCAGCGGACAGCCTCAATTGTTTCTGAATTTT
TRBV19	TRBJ2-3	TRBD2	few	CASSIGGGSTDTQYF	TGTGCCAGTAGTATCGGCGGGGGTAGCACAGATACGCAGTATTTT
TRBV24-1	TRBJ2-3	-	-	CATSDSSPSDTQYF	TGTGCCACCAGTGATTCTTCCCCGTCAGATACGCAGTATTTT
TRBV5-6	TRBJ2-3	-	-	CASSLRGRGDTQYF	TGTGCCAGCAGCTTAAGAGGGAGAGGAGATACGCAGTATTTT
TRBV7-8	TRBJ1-1	-	-	CASSLEFMNTEAFF	TGTGCCAGCAGCTTGGAGTTCATGAACACTGAAGCTTTCTTT
TRBV7-8	TRBJ1-6	TRBD1	-	CASSLEQGNSPLHF	TGTGCCAGTAGCTTAGAACAGGGGAATTCACCCCTCCACTTT
TRBV7-2	TRBJ2-5	-	-	CASSLPPGGETQYF	TGTGCCAGCAGCCTACCCCCAGGGGGGGAGACCCAGTACTTC
TRBV27	TRBJ1-5	-	once	CASRVRGGNQPQHF	TGTGCCAGCAGAGTCCGGGGAGGCAATCAGCCCCAGCATTTT
TRBV10-3	TRBJ2-2	TRBD1	-	CAISADRGNTGELFF	TGTGCCATCAGTGCGGACAGGGGAAACACCGGGGAGCTGTTTTTT
TRBV29-1	TRBJ2-1	TRBD2	-	CSVGGTSGEYNEQFF	TGCAGCGTTGGGGGGACTAGCGGGGAATACAATGAGCAGTTCTTC
TRBV7-6	TRBJ2-3	TRBD2	-	CASSLESGRTTDTQYF	TGTGCCAGCAGCTTAGAAAGCGGGAGGACCACAGATACGCAGTATTTT
TRBV29-1	TRBJ2-7	-	-	CSVERGTNSYEQYF	TGCAGCGTTGAGAGGGGGACCAACTCCTACGAGCAGTACTTC
TRBV2	TRBJ2-1	-	-	CASSGVIPSYNEQFF	TGTGCCAGCAGTGGAGTGATTCCCTCCTACAATGAGCAGTTCTTC